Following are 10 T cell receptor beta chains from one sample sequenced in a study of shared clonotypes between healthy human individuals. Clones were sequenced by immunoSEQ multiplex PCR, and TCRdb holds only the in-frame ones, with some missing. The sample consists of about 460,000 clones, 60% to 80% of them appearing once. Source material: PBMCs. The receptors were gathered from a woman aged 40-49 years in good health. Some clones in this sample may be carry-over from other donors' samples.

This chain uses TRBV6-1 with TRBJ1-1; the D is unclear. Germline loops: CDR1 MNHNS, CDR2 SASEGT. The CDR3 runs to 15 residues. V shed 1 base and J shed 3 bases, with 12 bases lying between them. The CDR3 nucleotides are TGTGCCAGCAGTGAAGATTACCAGGCAGACACTGAAGCTTTCTTT. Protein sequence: CASSEDYQADTEAFF.

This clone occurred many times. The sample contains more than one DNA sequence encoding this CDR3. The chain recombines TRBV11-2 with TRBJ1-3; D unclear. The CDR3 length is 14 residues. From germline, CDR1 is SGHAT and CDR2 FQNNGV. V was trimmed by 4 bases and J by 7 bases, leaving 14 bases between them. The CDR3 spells CASSSPLLANTIYF. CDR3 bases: TGTGCCAGCAGCTCCCCCCTATTAGCGAACACCATATATTTT.

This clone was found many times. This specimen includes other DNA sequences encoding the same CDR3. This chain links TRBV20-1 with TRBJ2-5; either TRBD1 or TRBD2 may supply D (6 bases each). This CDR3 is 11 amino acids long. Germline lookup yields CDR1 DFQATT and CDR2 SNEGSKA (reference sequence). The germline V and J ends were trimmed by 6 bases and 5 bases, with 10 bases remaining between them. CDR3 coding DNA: TGCAGTGCCAGGAGGGGGGAGACCCAGTACTTC. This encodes CSARRGETQYF.

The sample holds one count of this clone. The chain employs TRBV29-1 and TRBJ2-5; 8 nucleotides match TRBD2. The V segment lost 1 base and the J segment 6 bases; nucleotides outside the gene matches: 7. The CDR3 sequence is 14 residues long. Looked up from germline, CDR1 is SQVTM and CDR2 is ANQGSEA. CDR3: CSVEVRGGAKTQYF. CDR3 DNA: TGCAGCGTTGAAGTACGGGGGGGGGCGAAGACCCAGTACTTC.

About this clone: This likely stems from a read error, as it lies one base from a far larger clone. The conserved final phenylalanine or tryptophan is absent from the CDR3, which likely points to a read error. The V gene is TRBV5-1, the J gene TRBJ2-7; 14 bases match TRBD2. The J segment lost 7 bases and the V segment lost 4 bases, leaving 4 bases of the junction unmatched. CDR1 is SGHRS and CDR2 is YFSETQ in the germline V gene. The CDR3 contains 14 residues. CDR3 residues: CASSGTSGSREQYS. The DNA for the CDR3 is TGCGCCAGCAGCGGGACTAGCGGGAGTCGAGAGCAGTACTCC.

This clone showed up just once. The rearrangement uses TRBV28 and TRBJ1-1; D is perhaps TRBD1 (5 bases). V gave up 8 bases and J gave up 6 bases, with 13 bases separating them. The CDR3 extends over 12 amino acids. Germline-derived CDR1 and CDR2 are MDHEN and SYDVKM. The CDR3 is CASRGTSPEAFF. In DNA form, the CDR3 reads TGTGCCAGCCGGGGGACTTCCCCTGAAGCTTTCTTT.

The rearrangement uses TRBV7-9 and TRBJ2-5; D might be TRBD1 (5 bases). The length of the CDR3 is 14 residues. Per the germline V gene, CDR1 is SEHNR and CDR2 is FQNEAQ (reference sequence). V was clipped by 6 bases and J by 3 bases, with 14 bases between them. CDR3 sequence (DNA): TGTGCCAGCAGGATGGGTGGCAGGGAAGAGACCCAGTACTTC. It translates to CASRMGGREETQYF. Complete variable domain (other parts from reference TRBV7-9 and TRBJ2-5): DTGVSQNPRHKITKRGQNVTFRCDPISEHNRLYWYRQTLGQGPEFLTYFQNEAQLEKSRLLSDRFSAERPKGSFSTLEIQRTEQGDSAMYLCASRMGGREETQYFGPGTRLLVL.

The CDR3 DNA reads as TGTGCCAGCAGCTTAGACAGGGCCTCCTACAATGAGCAGTTCTTC. Protein product: CASSLDRASYNEQFF. This rearrangement joins TRBV7-9 to TRBJ2-1, with D possibly matching TRBD1 (6 bases). The CDR3 loop spans 15 amino acids. Germline CDR1 and CDR2: SEHNR and FQNEAQ (reference sequence). Trimming shortened V by 1 base and J by 0 bases, and 7 bases separated the two germline ends.

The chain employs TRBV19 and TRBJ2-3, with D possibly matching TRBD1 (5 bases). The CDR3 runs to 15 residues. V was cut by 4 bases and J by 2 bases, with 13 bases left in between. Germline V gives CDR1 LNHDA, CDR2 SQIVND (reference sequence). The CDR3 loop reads CASSRRDRDTDTQYF. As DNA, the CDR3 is TGTGCCAGTAGTAGGAGAGACAGAGACACAGATACGCAGTATTTT.

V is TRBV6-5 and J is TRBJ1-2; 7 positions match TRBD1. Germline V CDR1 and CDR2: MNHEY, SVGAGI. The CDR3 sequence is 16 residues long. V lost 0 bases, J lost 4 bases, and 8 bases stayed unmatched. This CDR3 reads CASSYSIRGLAYGYTF. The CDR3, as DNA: TGTGCCAGCAGTTACTCGATAAGGGGGCTGGCCTATGGCTACACCTTC.